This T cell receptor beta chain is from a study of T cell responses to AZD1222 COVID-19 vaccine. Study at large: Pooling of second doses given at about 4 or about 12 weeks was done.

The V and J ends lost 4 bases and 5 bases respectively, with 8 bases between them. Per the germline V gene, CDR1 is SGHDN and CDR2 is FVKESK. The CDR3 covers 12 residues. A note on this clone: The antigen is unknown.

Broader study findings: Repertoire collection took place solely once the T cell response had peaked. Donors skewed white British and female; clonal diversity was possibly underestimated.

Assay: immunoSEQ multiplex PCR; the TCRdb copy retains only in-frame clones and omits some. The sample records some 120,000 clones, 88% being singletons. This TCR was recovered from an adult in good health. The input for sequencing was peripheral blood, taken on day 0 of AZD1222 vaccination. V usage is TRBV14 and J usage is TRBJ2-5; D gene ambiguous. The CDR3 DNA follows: TGTGCCAGCAGCCGAGTGGGGGAGACCCAGTACTTC. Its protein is CASSRVGETQYF.